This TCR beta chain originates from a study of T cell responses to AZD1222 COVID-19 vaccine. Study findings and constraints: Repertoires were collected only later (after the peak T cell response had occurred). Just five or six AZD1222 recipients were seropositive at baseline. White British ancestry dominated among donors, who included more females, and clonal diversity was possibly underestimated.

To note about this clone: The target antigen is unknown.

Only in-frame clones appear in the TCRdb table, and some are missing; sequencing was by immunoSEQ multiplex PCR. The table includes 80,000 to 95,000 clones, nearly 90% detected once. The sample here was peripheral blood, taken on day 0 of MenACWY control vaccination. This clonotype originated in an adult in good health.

DNA for the CDR3: TGTGCCAGCAGCCCCGGGACAGGGGCGAAAGAGACCCAGTACTTC. This sequence encodes CASSPGTGAKETQYF. The gene calls are TRBV5-6 and TRBJ2-5; 10 bases are a match to TRBD1. Per germline, CDR1 SGHDT and CDR2 YYEEEE. CDR3 size: 15 residues. V shed 4 bases and J 3 bases; nucleotides not matched to a gene: 6. The variable domain in full, completed from reference TRBV5-6 and TRBJ2-5, reads DAGVTQSPTHLIKTRGQQVTLRCSPKSGHDTVSWYQQALGQGPQFIFQYYEEEERQRGNFPDRFSGHQFPNYSSELNVNALLLGDSALYLCASSPGTGAKETQYFGPGTRLLVL.